This T cell receptor beta chain emerged from a study of cytomegalovirus exposure and HLA in healthy donors. This PCR relied on a set of 60 Vbeta primers and 13 Jbeta primers. Clones were sequenced by immunoSEQ multiplex PCR, and TCRdb holds only the in-frame ones, with some missing. The table lists around 280,000 clones, 85% to 90% of them singletons. The TCR sequence derives from a woman aged 18-29 years in good health and CMV-seronegative. The sequenced sample was PBMCs.

CDR3 protein: CASSPSKITAQYF. CDR3 DNA: TGTGCCAGCAGCCCATCGAAGATTACGGCGCAGTATTTT. The rearrangement links TRBV7-8 to TRBJ2-3; D ambiguous. Trimming removed 5 bases at V and 10 bases at J, with 16 bases between. CDR3 length: 13 amino acids. Germline V gives CDR1 SGHVS, CDR2 FQNEAQ.